The T cell receptor beta chain under discussion was sequenced for a study of T cell responses to AZD1222 COVID-19 vaccine. Study-level results: Nearly half of spike-specific TCRs reportedly go after variant regions that carry no mutations. White British donors predominated, females outnumbered males, and clonal diversity was possibly underestimated.

Germline loops: CDR1 LNHNV, CDR2 YYDKDF (reference sequence). The V and J ends lost 0 bases and 1 base, in that order; junction bases with no gene match: 10. CDR3 length: 19 residues. TCRdb's copy holds only in-frame clones and misses some; the assay was immunoSEQ multiplex PCR. The table shows about 120,000 clones, with 80% to 90% occurring only once. Worth noting for this clone: Its antigen is not known.

The sequence derives from an adult in good health. The chain joins TRBV15 to TRBJ1-1; TRBD1 aligns across 11 bases. The material sequenced was peripheral blood, taken on day 0 of AZD1222 vaccination. The CDR3 sequence: CATSRDNRGQGGRNTEAFF. The CDR3 nucleotides are TGTGCCACCAGCAGAGACAATCGGGGACAGGGGGGACGGAACACTGAAGCTTTCTTT. Looking up the rest from reference TRBV15 and TRBJ1-1 gives the full variable domain: DAMVIQNPRYQVTQFGKPVTLSCSQTLNHNVMYWYQQKSSQAPKLLFHYYDKDFNNEADTPDNFQSRRPNTSFCFLDIRSPGLGDTAMYLCATSRDNRGQGGRNTEAFFGQGTRLTVV.